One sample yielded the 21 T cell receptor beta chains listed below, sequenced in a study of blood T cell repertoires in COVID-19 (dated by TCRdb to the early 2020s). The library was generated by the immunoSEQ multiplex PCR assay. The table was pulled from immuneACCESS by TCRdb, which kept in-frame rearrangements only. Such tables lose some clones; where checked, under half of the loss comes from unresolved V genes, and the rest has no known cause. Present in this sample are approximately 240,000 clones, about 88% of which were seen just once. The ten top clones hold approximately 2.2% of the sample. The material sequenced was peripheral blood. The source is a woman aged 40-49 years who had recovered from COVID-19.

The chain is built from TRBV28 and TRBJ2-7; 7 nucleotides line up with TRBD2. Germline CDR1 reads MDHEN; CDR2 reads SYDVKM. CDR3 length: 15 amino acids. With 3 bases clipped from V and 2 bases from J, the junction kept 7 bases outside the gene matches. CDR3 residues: CASSLGGPLTYEQYF. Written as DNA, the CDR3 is TGTGCCAGCAGTTTGGGAGGGCCTCTTACCTACGAGCAGTACTTC.

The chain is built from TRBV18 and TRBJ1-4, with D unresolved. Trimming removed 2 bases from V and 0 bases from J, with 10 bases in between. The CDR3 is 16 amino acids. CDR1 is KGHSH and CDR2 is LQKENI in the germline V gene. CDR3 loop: CASSPDLASTNEKLFF. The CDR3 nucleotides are TGTGCCAGCTCACCAGACTTGGCTTCAACTAATGAAAAACTGTTTTTT.

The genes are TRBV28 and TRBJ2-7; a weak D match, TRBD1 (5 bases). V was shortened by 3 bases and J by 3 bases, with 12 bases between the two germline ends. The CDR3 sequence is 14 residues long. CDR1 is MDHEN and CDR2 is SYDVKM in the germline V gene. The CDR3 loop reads CASSFSQGRYEQYF. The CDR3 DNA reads TGTGCCAGCAGTTTTTCGCAGGGTCGCTACGAGCAGTACTTC.

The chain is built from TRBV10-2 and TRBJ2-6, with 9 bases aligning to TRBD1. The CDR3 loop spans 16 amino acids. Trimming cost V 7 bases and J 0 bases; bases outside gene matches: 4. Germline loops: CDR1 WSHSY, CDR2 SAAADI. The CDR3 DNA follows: TGCGCCAGCAAGGACAGGGGAGGCTCTGGGGCCAACGTCCTGACTTTC. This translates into CASKDRGGSGANVLTF.

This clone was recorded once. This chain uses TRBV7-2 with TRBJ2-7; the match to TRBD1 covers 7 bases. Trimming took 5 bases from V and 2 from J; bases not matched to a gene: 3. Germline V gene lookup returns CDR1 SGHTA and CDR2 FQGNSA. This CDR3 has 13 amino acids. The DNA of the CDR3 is TGTGCCAGCAGCACCGGGACAGCCTACGAGCAGTACTTC. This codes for CASSTGTAYEQYF.

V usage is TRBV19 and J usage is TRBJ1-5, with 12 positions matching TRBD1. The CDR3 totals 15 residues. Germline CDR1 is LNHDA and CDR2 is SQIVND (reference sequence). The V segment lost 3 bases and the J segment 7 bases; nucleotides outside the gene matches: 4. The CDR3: CASSMVGTGGQPQHF. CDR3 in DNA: TGTGCCAGTAGTATGGTAGGGACAGGGGGCCAGCCCCAGCATTTT.

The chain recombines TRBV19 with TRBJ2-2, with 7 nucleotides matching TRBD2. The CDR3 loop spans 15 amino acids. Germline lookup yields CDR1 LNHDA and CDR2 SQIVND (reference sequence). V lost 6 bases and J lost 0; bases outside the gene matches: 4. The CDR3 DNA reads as TGTGCCAGTAGATCGGGGGGAGCGAACACCGGGGAGCTGTTTTTT. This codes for CASRSGGANTGELFF.

CDR3 sequence: CASRFGAYNEQFF. The CDR3, as DNA: TGTGCCAGCAGGTTCGGGGCCTACAATGAGCAGTTCTTC. The V and J genes are TRBV27 and TRBJ2-1, with D tentatively TRBD2 (5 bases). Germline V gives CDR1 MNHEY, CDR2 SMNVEV (reference sequence). V shed 6 bases and J shed 2 bases, with 8 bases lying between them. This CDR3 comprises 13 residues.

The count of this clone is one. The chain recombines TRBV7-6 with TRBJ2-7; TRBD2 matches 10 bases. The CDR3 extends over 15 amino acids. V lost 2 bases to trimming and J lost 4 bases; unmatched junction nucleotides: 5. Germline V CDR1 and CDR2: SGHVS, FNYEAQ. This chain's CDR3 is CASSLYSGGAYEQYF. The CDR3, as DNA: TGTGCCAGCAGCTTATACAGCGGGGGGGCTTACGAGCAGTACTTC.

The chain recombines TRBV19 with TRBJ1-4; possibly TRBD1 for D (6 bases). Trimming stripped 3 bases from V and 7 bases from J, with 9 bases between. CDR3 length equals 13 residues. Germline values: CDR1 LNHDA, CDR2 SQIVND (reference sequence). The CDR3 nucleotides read TGTGCCAGTAGTATCAGGGGAATTGAAAAACTGTTTTTT. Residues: CASSIRGIEKLFF.

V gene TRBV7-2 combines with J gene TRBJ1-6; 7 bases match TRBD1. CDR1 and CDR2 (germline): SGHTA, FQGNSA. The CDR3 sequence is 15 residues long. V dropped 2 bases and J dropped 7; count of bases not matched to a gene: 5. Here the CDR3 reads CASSLPDRDNSPLHF. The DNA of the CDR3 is TGTGCCAGCAGCTTACCCGACAGGGACAATTCACCCCTCCACTTT.

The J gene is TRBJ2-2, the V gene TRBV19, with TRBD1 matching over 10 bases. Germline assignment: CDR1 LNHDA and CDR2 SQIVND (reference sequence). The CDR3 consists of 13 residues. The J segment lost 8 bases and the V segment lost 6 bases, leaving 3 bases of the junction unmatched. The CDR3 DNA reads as TGTGCCAGTAGGGACAGGGGGAGAGGGGAGCTGTTTTTT. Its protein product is CASRDRGRGELFF.

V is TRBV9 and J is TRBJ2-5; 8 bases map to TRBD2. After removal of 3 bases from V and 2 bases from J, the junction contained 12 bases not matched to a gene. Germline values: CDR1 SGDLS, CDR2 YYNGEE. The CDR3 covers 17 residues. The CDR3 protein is CASSGGTRGGGQETQYF. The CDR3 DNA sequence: TGTGCCAGCAGCGGTGGGACCCGGGGGGGCGGGCAAGAGACCCAGTACTTC.

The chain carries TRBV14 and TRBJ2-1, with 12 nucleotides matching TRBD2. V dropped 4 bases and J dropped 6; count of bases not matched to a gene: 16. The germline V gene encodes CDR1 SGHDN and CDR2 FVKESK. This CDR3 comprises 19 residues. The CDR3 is CASSLPLRTSGRTFNEQFF. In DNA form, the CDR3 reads TGTGCCAGCAGCCTCCCTTTGCGCACTAGCGGGAGGACGTTCAATGAGCAGTTCTTC.

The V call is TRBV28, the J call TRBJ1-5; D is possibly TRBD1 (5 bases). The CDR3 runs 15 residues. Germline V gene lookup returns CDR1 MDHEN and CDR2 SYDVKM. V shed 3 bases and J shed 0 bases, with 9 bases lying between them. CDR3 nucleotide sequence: TGTGCCAGCAGTTTGGCAGGGTATAGCAATCAGCCCCAGCATTTT. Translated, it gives CASSLAGYSNQPQHF. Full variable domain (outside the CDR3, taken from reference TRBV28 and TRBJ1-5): DVKVTQSSRYLVKRTGEKVFLECVQDMDHENMFWYRQDPGLGLRLIYFSYDVKMKEKGDIPEGYSVSREKKERFSLILESASTNQTSMYLCASSLAGYSNQPQHFGDGTRLSIL.

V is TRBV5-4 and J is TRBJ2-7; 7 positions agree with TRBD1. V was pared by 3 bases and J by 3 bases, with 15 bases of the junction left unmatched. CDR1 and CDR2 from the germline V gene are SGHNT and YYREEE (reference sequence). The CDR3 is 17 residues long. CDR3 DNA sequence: TGTGCCAGCAGCTCTCTAACAGGGGACACTCCCATCTACGAGCAGTACTTC. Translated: CASSSLTGDTPIYEQYF.

The CDR3 bases are TGTGCCAGCAGTTACTCAGGGACTAGCGCGGAGACCCAGTACTTC. Its protein is CASSYSGTSAETQYF. The V and J genes are TRBV6-5 and TRBJ2-5, with 10 bases that match TRBD2. V lost 0 bases to trimming and J lost 5 bases; unmatched junction nucleotides: 3. The CDR3 is 15 residues long. The germline gives CDR1 MNHEY, CDR2 SVGAGI.

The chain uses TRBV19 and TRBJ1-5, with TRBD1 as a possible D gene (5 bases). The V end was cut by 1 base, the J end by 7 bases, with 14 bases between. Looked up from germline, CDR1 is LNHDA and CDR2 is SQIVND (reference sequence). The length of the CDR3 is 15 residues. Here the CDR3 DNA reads TGTGCCAGTAGTATAGGTGGGCAGGGTAAGCAGCCCCAGCATTTT. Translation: CASSIGGQGKQPQHF.

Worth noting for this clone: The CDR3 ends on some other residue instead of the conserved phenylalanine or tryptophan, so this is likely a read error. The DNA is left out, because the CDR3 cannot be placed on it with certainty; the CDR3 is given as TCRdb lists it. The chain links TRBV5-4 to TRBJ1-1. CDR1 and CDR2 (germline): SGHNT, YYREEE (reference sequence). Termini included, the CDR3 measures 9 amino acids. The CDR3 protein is CASREVPPR.

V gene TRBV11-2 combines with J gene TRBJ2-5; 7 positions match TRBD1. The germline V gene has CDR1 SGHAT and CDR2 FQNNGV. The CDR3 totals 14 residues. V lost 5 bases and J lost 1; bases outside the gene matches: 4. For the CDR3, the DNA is TGTGCCAGCAGCCCACAGGGGCTCCAAGAGACCCAGTACTTC. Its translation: CASSPQGLQETQYF.

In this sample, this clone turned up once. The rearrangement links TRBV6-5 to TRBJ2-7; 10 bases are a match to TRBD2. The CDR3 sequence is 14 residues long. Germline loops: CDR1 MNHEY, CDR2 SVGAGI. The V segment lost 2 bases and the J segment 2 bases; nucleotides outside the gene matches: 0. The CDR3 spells CASSYSGRAYEQYF. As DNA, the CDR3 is TGTGCCAGCAGTTACAGCGGGAGGGCCTACGAGCAGTACTTC.